The sequence of this T cell receptor (beta chain) was determined in a study of cytomegalovirus exposure and HLA in healthy donors. Overall study context: Of over 350 genotyped donors, more than 65% grouped in the Caucasian-associated ancestry cluster.

As concerns this clone: At one end, the junction sequence differs from germline, possibly due to a read error.

Germline CDR1 reads LNHDA; CDR2 reads SQIVND (reference sequence). The CDR3 runs to 16 residues. PCR employed 60 Vbeta and 13 Jbeta primers. Sequencing was performed with immunoSEQ multiplex PCR; in TCRdb, only in-frame clones are kept and a portion is missing. The table shows over 150,000 clones, with 70% to 90% occurring only once. The chain joins TRBV19 to TRBJ1-2, with D perhaps matching TRBD1 (6 bases). The receptor comes from a man aged 30 to 39 in good health and CMV-seropositive. The sample comprised PBMCs. CDR3 loop: CASMDPGEASNHGYTF. The CDR3, as DNA: TGTGCCAGTATGGATCCAGGGGAAGCTTCTAACCATGGCTACACCTTC.